A selection of T cell receptor beta chains follows, all from one sample in a study of Ad26.COV2.S vaccination and SARS-CoV-2 variants. Clones were read by immunoSEQ multiplex PCR, and TCRdb kept only the in-frame ones, dropping some. The table shows fewer than 400,000 clones, with more than 85% occurring only once. Sequenced material: peripheral blood, taken in a trial of Ad26.COV2.S vaccine versus placebo. The receptors shown here come from a person aged 18-60 years who received the Ad26.COV2.S COVID-19 vaccine or a placebo. Both conserved end residues are part of each CDR3. A D gene is named only where the DNA matches it firmly. Some rows mark clone size as missing; the rest say once, few, many or name a class of expanded clone.

.	TRBJ2-3	TRBV10-1	TRBD1	TGCGCCAGCAGCGACGGGACAGGGAAAGATACGCAGTATTTT	CASSDGTGKDTQYF
.	TRBJ1-1	TRBV7-9	.	TGTGCCGGCGGGGGGTCTGGGAACACTGAAGCTTTCTTT	CAGGGSGNTEAFF
.	TRBJ2-7	TRBV6-5	.	TGTGCCAGCAGTCAGACTAGTCACGAGCAGTACTTC	CASSQTSHEQYF
few	TRBJ1-5	TRBV24-1	.	TGTGCCACCAGTGCAGAAGGGACTCTCCGTCAGCCCCAGCATTTT	CATSAEGTLRQPQHF
.	TRBJ2-3	TRBV2	TRBD2	TGTGCCAGCAGCGATACTAGCGGGGGGGCTACAGATACGCAGTATTTT	CASSDTSGGATDTQYF
once	TRBJ1-2	TRBV4-3	TRBD1	TGCGCCAGCAGCCAAGACCTCGGGACAGATTATGGCTACACCTTC	CASSQDLGTDYGYTF
few	TRBJ1-6	TRBV23-1	.	TGCGCCAGCAGTCTCAGTTCACCCCTCCACTTT	CASSLSSPLHF
.	TRBJ2-6	TRBV7-2	TRBD2	TGTGCCAGCAGCTTAGATAGCGGGGGGGCAACTGGGGCCAACGTCCTGACTTTC	CASSLDSGGATGANVLTF
.	TRBJ1-2	TRBV12-3/TRBV12-4	TRBD1	TGTGCCAGCAGTTTACGGACAGGGGATGGCTACACCTTC	CASSLRTGDGYTF
once	TRBJ2-1	TRBV30	.	TGTGCCTGGAGTGTTAGTACTTACAATGAGCAGTTCTTC	CAWSVSTYNEQFF
.	TRBJ2-3	TRBV19	TRBD2	TGTGCCAGTAGTATGGACGCACCGGGACTAGCGGCCACAGATACGCAGTATTTT	CASSMDAPGLAATDTQYF
.	TRBJ2-5	TRBV2	.	TGTGCCAGCAGTGAACAGGGGGGCTTCCAAGAGACCCAGTACTTC	CASSEQGGFQETQYF
once	TRBJ2-5	TRBV5-5	.	TGTGCCAGCAGCCCCTCGGACTCTCGGGAGACCCAGTACTTC	CASSPSDSRETQYF
few	TRBJ2-1	TRBV25-1	.	TGTGCCAGCAGTGAAGGGGGCTCCTACAATGAGCAGTTCTTC	CASSEGGSYNEQFF
.	TRBJ2-1	TRBV7-7	TRBD2	TGTGCCAGCAGTTGGGGCGGGGGGAATGAGCAGTTCTTC	CASSWGGGNEQFF
.	TRBJ2-1	TRBV19	.	TGTGCCAGTAGACCGGGACTGAGCTCCTACAATGAGCAGTTCTTC	CASRPGLSSYNEQFF
few	TRBJ1-5	TRBV19	TRBD1	TGTGCCAGTAGTCCGTGGGGGGACAGGGGGTCCCCCAATCAGCCCCAGCATTTT	CASSPWGDRGSPNQPQHF
.	TRBJ1-5	TRBV7-9	.	TGTGCCAGCACCCGGGGGAACGATCAGCCCCAGCATTTT	CASTRGNDQPQHF
.	TRBJ1-2	TRBV2	.	TGTGCCAGCAGTGAAGCTGGGATAGGGTATGGCTACACCTTC	CASSEAGIGYGYTF
.	TRBJ1-1	TRBV10-2	.	TGCGCCAGCAGTGATCCTGCGGGGCCGAGCACTGAAGCTTTCTTT	CASSDPAGPSTEAFF
.	TRBJ2-4	TRBV25-1	.	TGTGCCAGCAGTGAGGTTGTGGGTGCACAGTACTTC	CASSEVVGAQYF
.	TRBJ2-6	TRBV6-2/TRBV6-3	.	TGTGCCAGCAGTTATTCTGGGGCCAACGTCCTGACTTTC	CASSYSGANVLTF
once	TRBJ2-1	TRBV4-1	TRBD2	TGCGCCAGCAGCCAAGGAGGACTAGCGGTGATAGGGGAGCAGTTCTTC	CASSQGGLAVIGEQFF
.	TRBJ1-4	TRBV7-2	TRBD1	TGTGCCAGCAGCCCCGGGGACAGGGAGTTTGAAAAACTGTTTTTT	CASSPGDREFEKLFF
.	TRBJ1-2	TRBV7-2	.	TGTGCCAGCAGCATCGCCGGGGCCCCAGGGGGCTACACCTTC	CASSIAGAPGGYTF
once	TRBJ1-4	TRBV6-5	.	TGTGCCAGCACCGGTAATGAAAAACTGTTTTTT	CASTGNEKLFF
.	TRBJ1-4	TRBV25-1	TRBD1	TGTGCCAGCAGTGATGACAGGGGAAGAAAACTGTTTTTT	CASSDDRGRKLFF
.	TRBJ2-1	TRBV2	.	TGTGCCAGCAACTCGGACAATGAGCAGTTCTTC	CASNSDNEQFF
once	TRBJ2-7	TRBV6-1	.	TGTGCCAGCAGTGAAGGCAGTAGCTACGAGCAGTACTTC	CASSEGSSYEQYF
.	TRBJ2-4	TRBV7-9	.	TGTGCCAGCAGCTGGGTGAGGGGCGTCGGAAACATTCAGTACTTC	CASSWVRGVGNIQYF
once	TRBJ2-5	TRBV10-3	TRBD1	TGTGCCATCAGTGGGGGACAGGAAGAGACCCAGTACTTC	CAISGGQEETQYF
.	TRBJ2-7	TRBV2	TRBD2	TGTGCCAGCACCATTTCCCTAGCGGGGGACTACGAGCAGTACTTC	CASTISLAGDYEQYF
.	TRBJ1-1	TRBV5-4	.	TGTGCCAGCAGCAGCAGACTCAGGAACACTGAAGCTTTCTTT	CASSSRLRNTEAFF
.	TRBJ1-1	TRBV24-1	TRBD1	TGTGCCACCAGTGAGCTGAGGACAGGAAGCTCTGACACTGAAGCTTTCTTT	CATSELRTGSSDTEAFF
.	TRBJ1-4	TRBV5-5	.	TGTGCCAGCAGCGGGGGGACGGATGCAACTAATGAAAAACTGTTTTTT	CASSGGTDATNEKLFF
.	TRBJ1-5	TRBV6-2/TRBV6-3	.	TGTGCCAGCAGTTCGCCTGGTGCGTCCAGGGATCAGCCCCAGCATTTT	CASSSPGASRDQPQHF
.	TRBJ2-1	TRBV7-2	TRBD2	TGTGCCAGCAGCTTAGGCGGGGGGGCAAAAGAGCAGTTCTTC	CASSLGGGAKEQFF
.	TRBJ2-5	TRBV7-2	TRBD2	TGTGCCAGCAGCTTAGGGTTTGTCGCAAGGGAGGGGACCCAGTACTTC	CASSLGFVAREGTQYF
.	TRBJ1-1	TRBV2	.	TGTGCCAGCAGAGATAGCGCAGGGCCTGAAGCTTTCTTT	CASRDSAGPEAFF
once	TRBJ1-1	TRBV7-9	TRBD1	TGTGCCAGCAGCCGACGGGGGTTGTCAGGGGGCGCGGTTGGAACTGAAGCTTTCTTT	CASSRRGLSGGAVGTEAFF
.	TRBJ2-2	TRBV5-8	.	TGTGCCAGCAGCTTAACAACTCGCGCAGGGAGCACCGGGGAGCTGTTTTTT	CASSLTTRAGSTGELFF
.	TRBJ2-7	TRBV7-6	.	TGTGCCAGCAGCTTACCGAGAACCTACGAGCAGTACTTC	CASSLPRTYEQYF
.	TRBJ2-1	TRBV6-5	TRBD2	TGTGCCAGCAGCACCGAGGGACTAGCGGGAGATGAGCAGTTCTTC	CASSTEGLAGDEQFF
.	TRBJ1-5	TRBV21-1	.	TGTGCCAGCAGCCGGGGACAGAACCCCAATCAGCCCCAGCATTTT	CASSRGQNPNQPQHF
once	TRBJ1-2	TRBV7-2	.	TGTGCCAGCAGCTTAACACACCGGGACTATGGCTACACCTTC	CASSLTHRDYGYTF
.	TRBJ2-1	TRBV11-3	.	TGTGCCAGCAGCTCCCGGGGCAAGGATGAGCAGTTCTTC	CASSSRGKDEQFF
.	TRBJ1-1	TRBV18	TRBD1	TGTGCCAGCTCAGGACAGGGAAGGAGTGAAGCTTTCTTT	CASSGQGRSEAFF
.	TRBJ1-2	TRBV25-1	TRBD1	TGTGCCAGCAGTGGGGGGGACAGGGTGGGCTATGGCTACACCTTC	CASSGGDRVGYGYTF
.	TRBJ1-3	TRBV14	.	TGTGCCAGCAGCCAAGTAACTGGGTCAGGAAACACCATATATTTT	CASSQVTGSGNTIYF
.	TRBJ1-2	TRBV18	.	TGTGCCAGCTCAACAGGGCCGGACTGGGGCTACACCTTC	CASSTGPDWGYTF
once	TRBJ1-5	TRBV4-2	.	TGTGCCAGCAGCCAAGGGGGTCAGCCCCAGCATTTT	CASSQGGQPQHF
.	TRBJ1-5	TRBV6-1	.	TGTGCCAGCAGTGCAGGAGGGGGGAGGAGCAATCAGCCCCAGCATTTT	CASSAGGGRSNQPQHF
.	TRBJ2-3	TRBV7-8	TRBD1	TGTGCCAGCAGCCGATCCGGGACAGGGTTGCCAGATACGCAGTATTTT	CASSRSGTGLPDTQYF
once	TRBJ1-6	TRBV7-8	.	TGTGCCAGCAGCCCGGTCTTGAGGAATTCACCCCTCCACTTT	CASSPVLRNSPLHF
.	TRBJ2-1	TRBV20-1	.	TGCAGTGCTAGTTTCTGGCAGAATGAGCAGTTCTTC	CSASFWQNEQFF
.	TRBJ2-3	TRBV11-2	.	TGTGCCAGCAGAGCGGCAGATACGCAGTATTTT	CASRAADTQYF
.	TRBJ1-2	TRBV5-6	.	TGTGCCAGCAGAAGCACGGCAAACTATGGCTACACCTTC	CASRSTANYGYTF
.	TRBJ2-1	TRBV6-5	TRBD1	TGTGCCAGCAGTTTGCTACAGGGGGACTACAATGAGCAGTTCTTC	CASSLLQGDYNEQFF
.	TRBJ2-3	TRBV18	.	TGTGCCAGCTCACCCAAGGACGGACCAGATACGCAGTATTTT	CASSPKDGPDTQYF